This TCR beta chain was documented in a study of cytomegalovirus exposure and HLA in healthy donors. TCRdb's table, derived via immunoSEQ multiplex PCR, lists solely in-frame clones and lacks some. This sample has around 350,000 clones; 75% to 90% occur once, and the top ten carry over 0.75%. Broader study findings: High sensitivity and specificity were reportedly achieved when the classifier diagnosed cytomegalovirus status.

There are 13 residues in the CDR3. V shed 2 bases and J shed 6 bases, with 8 bases lying between them. The germline CDR1 and CDR2 sequences are MDHEN and SYDVKM. With regard to this clone: No antigen is known for it.

The source is a woman younger than 30 in good health and CMV-seronegative. The V call is TRBV28, the J call TRBJ2-4; tentative D call: TRBD2 (5 bases). The sequenced sample was PBMCs. The CDR3 loop is CASSLVGRNIQYF. The CDR3 nucleotides read TGTGCCAGCAGTTTAGTGGGGAGAAACATTCAGTACTTC.